These 5 T cell receptor beta chains originate from one sample sequenced in a study of blood T cells in healthy people across ages. Primers used in a second PCR of about 7 to 12 cycles were a sample-barcoded 5' primer and a J-beta primer mix. MiXCR, applied by TCRdb to the 5' RACE reads, yields one record per CDR3 protein. The profile shows approximately 730,000 distinct CDR3 sequences, approximately 39% of them singletons. Sequenced input: blood. These receptors were taken from a woman aged 55 to 70 in good health.

The J gene is TRBJ2-5, the V gene TRBV27, with 7 bases identical to TRBD2. V dropped 6 bases and J dropped 11; count of bases not matched to a gene: 12. The CDR3 contains 13 residues. Per germline, CDR1 MNHEY and CDR2 SMNVEV (reference sequence). CDR3 sequence reads: CASRMGGGNEQYF. DNA for the CDR3: TGTGCCAGCAGAATGGGCGGGGGAAATGAGCAGTACTTC.

The chain links TRBV6-1 to TRBJ2-6; TRBD1 is a possible D gene (5 bases). The CDR3 consists of 20 residues. The V end lost 7 bases, the J end lost 0 bases, and 25 bases lay between the germline ends. Germline V CDR1 and CDR2: MNHNS, SASEGT. The CDR3 DNA reads TGTGCCAGCAAAGGGTATCGGGCAGGGAAGGTCCTCTCTGGGGCCAACGTCCTGACTTTC. It codes for CASKGYRAGKVLSGANVLTF.

This clonotype was recorded only once. The rearrangement uses TRBV4-3 and TRBJ2-3; no clear D. This CDR3 is built from 14 residues. The V and J ends lost 1 base and 5 bases respectively, with 10 bases between them. Germline V gene lookup returns CDR1 LGHNA and CDR2 YSLEER. The chain's CDR3 is CASSQVGSGDTQYF. For the CDR3, the DNA is TGCGCCAGCAGCCAAGTTGGCTCCGGAGATACGCAGTATTTT.

J is TRBJ2-7 and V is TRBV3-1; TRBD1 aligns across 9 bases. The J call is in doubt because the DNA end fits TRBJ2-5 better. From germline, CDR1 is LGHDT and CDR2 YNNKEL (reference sequence). The length of the CDR3 is 15 residues. In DNA, the CDR3 is TGTGCCAGCAGCCAACCGGGACAGGGCAGAGAGACCCAGTACTTC. Translating it yields CASSQPGQGRETQYF.

The V and J genes are TRBV12-3 or TRBV12-4 and TRBJ2-5; 8 bases align to TRBD1. This CDR3 is built from 16 residues. J was trimmed by 8 bases and V by 0 bases; bases with no gene match: 11. CDR3 bases: TGTGCCAGCAGTTTAGCTACCGGGACAGGCCCGGCCACCCAGTACTTC. It specifies CASSLATGTGPATQYF.